This entry features one T cell receptor (beta chain) sequence. The data were taken from a study of blood T cell repertoires in COVID-19. Study at large: Sites across the United States, Italy and Spain contributed samples from acute and convalescent COVID-19.

Seattle patients were enrolled while actively infected and followed longitudinally. The CDR3 is 14 residues long. Trimming at V came to 2 bases and at J to 4 bases, leaving 4 bases not matched to a gene. The V gene's germline CDR1 is GTSNPN and CDR2 SVGIG (reference sequence). Per the study methods: The assay estimated nucleated cells by amplifying reference gene primers. The assay was immunoSEQ multiplex PCR, and TCRdb's table has in-frame clones only and misses some. V and J calls and clone size follow that table, whereas D and trimming were derived from the DNA. The sample includes around 28,000 clones, 70% to 90% of them seen just once.

This clonotype was obtained from a woman of 80 years or more with COVID-19, enrolled during active disease. Input material: peripheral blood. The V call is TRBV30, the J call TRBJ1-1; 10 nucleotides align to TRBD1. For the CDR3, the DNA is TGTGCCTGGAGTACGGGACAGGGGAGCACTGAAGCTTTCTTT. This translates into CAWSTGQGSTEAFF.